These 18 T cell receptor beta chains came from one sample sequenced in a study of blood T cell repertoires in COVID-19. Here immunoSEQ multiplex PCR was the method, and the copy in TCRdb shows in-frame clones only, minus some. The sample has around 210,000 clones, roughly 85% seen once. Source material: peripheral blood. The receptors were gathered from a middle-aged man with COVID-19, enrolled during active disease.

The gene calls are TRBV15 and TRBJ2-7, with 8 positions matching TRBD1. The junction had 8 bases not matched to a gene; V was cut back by 2 bases and J by 5 bases. The CDR3 is 15 amino acids. CDR1 and CDR2 (germline): LNHNV, YYDKDF (reference sequence). For the CDR3, the DNA is TGTGCCACCAGCAGAACGGACAGGGCATTTAACGAGCAGTACTTC. It is translated as CATSRTDRAFNEQYF.

This clone occurred once. This chain joins TRBV24-1 and TRBJ2-7; D perhaps matches TRBD1 (6 bases). Trimming took off 3 bases at V and 1 base at J, with 9 bases between the two ends. There are 14 residues in the CDR3. Germline-derived CDR1 and CDR2 are KGHDR and SFDVKD. CDR3 bases: TGTGCCACCAGTGATGCTGGACAGTCCTACGAGCAGTACTTC. This translates into CATSDAGQSYEQYF.

This clone was observed a few times. The chain couples TRBV5-1 to TRBJ1-4, with 9 bases fitting TRBD1. Germline trimming cut 0 bases from V and 7 bases from J; bases unmatched to any gene: 7. The CDR3 runs 16 residues. The V gene's germline CDR1 is SGHRS and CDR2 YFSETQ. This CDR3 is CASSLETGTGFEKLFF. The CDR3 bases are TGCGCCAGCAGCTTGGAGACCGGGACAGGGTTTGAAAAACTGTTTTTT.

This chain joins TRBV24-1 and TRBJ2-2; maybe TRBD2 (8 bases). The CDR3 is made up of 16 amino acids. Germline-derived CDR1 and CDR2 are KGHDR and SFDVKD. V lost 1 base and J 5 bases, leaving 13 bases between the germline ends. CDR3 amino acids: CATSDFGRGRTGELFF. For the CDR3, the DNA is TGTGCCACCAGTGATTTCGGGAGGGGGCGAACCGGGGAGCTGTTTTTT.

V and J are TRBV7-8 and TRBJ1-1; D unresolved. CDR3 length: 13 residues. The germline CDR1 and CDR2 sequences are SGHVS and FQNEAQ. V gave up 4 bases and J gave up 1 base, with 7 bases separating them. This chain's CDR3 is CASSYSQNTEAFF. The CDR3 nucleotides read TGTGCCAGCAGCTACAGCCAGAACACTGAAGCTTTCTTT.

The chain carries TRBV7-6 and TRBJ2-3, with a possible D match to TRBD2 (6 bases). Looked up from germline, CDR1 is SGHVS and CDR2 is FNYEAQ. The V end was cut by 5 bases, the J end by 0 bases, with 18 bases between. The CDR3 spans 17 residues. In nucleotides, the CDR3 is TGTGCCAGCAGCACTCCCGGGGGAGCAAGTAGCACAGATACGCAGTATTTT. It translates to CASSTPGGASSTDTQYF.

The J gene is TRBJ1-2, the V gene TRBV11-2; 9 bases are shared with TRBD1. The germline V gene has CDR1 SGHAT and CDR2 FQNNGV. Trimming took 1 base from V and 4 from J; bases not matched to a gene: 7. CDR3 length: 16 amino acids. The CDR3 protein is CASSLGTGTGTYGYTF. The CDR3 nucleotides are TGTGCCAGCAGCTTAGGGACCGGGACAGGGACCTATGGCTACACCTTC.

This clone appeared a single time. J is TRBJ2-7 and V is TRBV5-1; 7 nucleotides match TRBD2. Germline CDR1 is SGHRS and CDR2 is YFSETQ. V lost 4 bases to trimming and J lost 7 bases; unmatched junction nucleotides: 8. The CDR3 contains 13 residues. CDR3 in DNA: TGCGCCAGCAGCCCGGGGGAGGGCGGGGAGCAGTACTTC. It yields the protein CASSPGEGGEQYF.

J is TRBJ2-3 and V is TRBV7-3, with 8 bases matching TRBD2. Trimming cost V 4 bases and J 3 bases; bases outside gene matches: 9. CDR3 size: 16 residues. Germline V lookup: CDR1 SGHTA, CDR2 FQGTGA. The chain's CDR3 is CASSSPSGGGTDTQYF. The CDR3 DNA is TGTGCCAGCAGCTCTCCGAGCGGGGGAGGGACAGATACGCAGTATTTT. Looking up the rest from reference TRBV7-3 and TRBJ2-3 gives the full variable domain: GAGVSQTPSNKVTEKGKYVELRCDPISGHTALYWYRQSLGQGPEFLIYFQGTGAADDSGLPNDRFFAVRPEGSVSTLKIQRTERGDSAVYLCASSSPSGGGTDTQYFGPGTRLTVL.

The chain has TRBV27 and TRBJ2-1; D may be TRBD2 (6 bases). This CDR3 has 17 residues. From germline, CDR1 is MNHEY and CDR2 SMNVEV (reference sequence). The V end lost 6 bases, the J end lost 1 base, and 19 bases lay between the germline ends. The CDR3 DNA reads TGTGCCAGCAGCCTATGGAGTATCGGGGGTTCCTACAATGAGCAGTTCTTC. As protein: CASSLWSIGGSYNEQFF.

The chain links TRBV21-1 to TRBJ1-6; TRBD1, the D gene given by the table, was not confirmed from the DNA. TRBV21-1 is assigned pseudogene status. This CDR3 comprises 15 residues. The CDR3 region is CASSKRQGRSSPLHF. CDR3 DNA: TGTGCCAGCAGCAAACGGCAGGGAAGGAGTTCACCCCTCCACTTT.

The J gene is TRBJ2-4, the V gene TRBV4-1; 9 bases are shared with TRBD1. Germline trimming cut 0 bases from V and 6 bases from J; bases unmatched to any gene: 9. The CDR3 loop spans 17 amino acids. Germline CDR1 is MGHRA and CDR2 is YSYEKL. Written as DNA, the CDR3 is TGCGCCAGCAGCCAAGATCCCCCGACAGGGGGTCTAAACATTCAGTACTTC. Translation: CASSQDPPTGGLNIQYF.

In this sample, this clone turned up a few times. The rearrangement uses TRBV2 and TRBJ1-1; TRBD1 matches 10 bases. CDR1 SNHLY and CDR2 FYNNEI come from the germline V gene. The V and J ends lost 8 bases and 2 bases, in that order; junction bases with no gene match: 2. The length of the CDR3 is 13 residues. CDR3 residues: CASGDRGNTEAFF. CDR3 bases: TGTGCCAGCGGGGACAGGGGAAACACTGAAGCTTTCTTT.

Of note for this clone: Other DNA variants within this sample encode the same CDR3. V gene TRBV7-2 combines with J gene TRBJ1-3, with 8 positions matching TRBD1. The CDR3 is 15 amino acids. CDR1 is SGHTA and CDR2 is FQGNSA in the germline V gene. V gave up 6 bases and J gave up 1 base; unmatched junction bases: 5. The CDR3 DNA reads as TGTGCCAGCAGTTTTACAGGGGGATCTGGAAACACCATATATTTT. The encoded protein is CASSFTGGSGNTIYF. The whole variable domain, filled in from reference TRBV7-2 and TRBJ1-3, reads GAGVSQSPSNKVTEKGKDVELRCDPISGHTALYWYRQSLGQGLEFLIYFQGNSAPDKSGLPSDRFSAERTGGSVSTLTIQRTQQEDSAVYLCASSFTGGSGNTIYFGEGSWLTVV.

The J gene is TRBJ2-2, the V gene TRBV18; D remains ambiguous. The CDR3 totals 13 residues. Germline V gene sequence: CDR1 KGHSH, CDR2 LQKENI. V lost 3 bases and J lost 7, with 9 bases in between. The DNA of the CDR3 is TGTGCCAGCTCACCTTTGATCGGCGGGGAGCTGTTTTTT. It encodes CASSPLIGGELFF.

The rearrangement uses TRBV30 and TRBJ1-2; 7 bases match TRBD1. The J segment lost 4 bases and the V segment lost 2 bases, leaving 4 bases of the junction unmatched. The germline gives CDR1 GTSNPN, CDR2 SVGIG (reference sequence). The CDR3 length is 13 residues. CDR3 bases: TGTGCCTGGAGTCCGACAGGGCCCTATGGCTACACCTTC. Its translation: CAWSPTGPYGYTF. Full variable domain (outside the CDR3, taken from reference TRBV30 and TRBJ1-2): SQTIHQWPATLVQPVGSPLSLECTVEGTSNPNLYWYRQAAGRGLQLLFYSVGIGQISSEVPQNLSASRPQDRQFILSSKKLLLSDSGFYLCAWSPTGPYGYTFGSGTRLTVV.

J is TRBJ2-7 and V is TRBV24-1, with 8 bases aligning to TRBD2. Germline trimming cut 5 bases from V and 3 bases from J; bases unmatched to any gene: 2. Germline V CDR1 and CDR2: KGHDR, SFDVKD. This CDR3 is built from 13 residues. CDR3 sequence reads: CATSVRGGYEQYF. DNA of the CDR3: TGTGCCACCAGTGTTCGGGGGGGCTACGAGCAGTACTTC.

The gene calls are TRBV30 and TRBJ2-5; 8 bases line up with TRBD2. Unmatched junction bases numbered 6, after V lost 6 bases and J lost 3 bases. CDR3 length equals 13 residues. Germline CDR1 and CDR2: GTSNPN and SVGIG (reference sequence). CDR3 in DNA: TGTGCCTGCTCGGGACTAGGCGAAGAGACCCAGTACTTC. Translation: CACSGLGEETQYF.